A selection of T cell receptor beta chains follows, all from one sample in a study of T-cell reconstitution after alpha-beta-depleted transplantation in children. TCRdb re-called the PCR reads with MiXCR, one entry per CDR3 protein. This table holds 60,000 to 100,000 distinct CDR3 sequences, less than 20% found once. Source: PBMCs, mostly from graft donor cells, taken 360 days after TCRalphabeta/CD19-depleted stem cell transplant. The receptors here all came from a male patient aged 2 to 9 who had a stem cell transplant for acute lymphoblastic leukemia, so the T cells may come from the graft donor. The CDR3 runs from the conserved cysteine through the conserved F or W. The D gene is left open where the match is weak. Clone size is not always given. Where it is, it says once, few, many or a class for expanded clones.

>TRBJ1-1|many|TRBV7-9|.
CASSLISRVAFF
TGTGCCAGCAGCTTAATTTCGAGGGTAGCTTTCTTT
>TRBJ2-1|many|TRBV10-3|TRBD2
CAISPGLVPDNEQFF
TGTGCCATCAGTCCGGGACTAGTTCCGGACAATGAGCAGTTCTTC
>TRBJ2-1|many|TRBV20-1|.
CSARSGTTNNEQFF
TGCAGTGCTAGGAGCGGGACAACTAACAATGAGCAGTTCTTC
>TRBJ2-3|many|TRBV11-3|.
CASSYFETGDTQYF
TGTGCCAGCAGCTACTTTGAAACCGGAGATACGCAGTATTTT
>TRBJ2-2|few|TRBV6-1|TRBD2
CASRVSGGLTGELFF
TGTGCCAGCAGGGTATCGGGAGGTCTCACCGGGGAGCTGTTTTTT
>TRBJ2-4|many|TRBV4-2|TRBD1
CASITRPSNRDRVAKNIQYF
TGTGCCAGCATAACTCGACCCAGTAACCGGGACAGAGTAGCCAAAAACATTCAGTACTTC
>TRBJ2-7|.|TRBV6-1|.
CATKLVNRNEQYF
TGTGCCACCAAACTAGTAAATAGGAACGAGCAGTACTTC
>TRBJ2-2|many|TRBV11-2|.
CASSLVWNTGELFF
TGTGCCAGCAGCTTAGTCTGGAACACCGGGGAGCTGTTTTTT
>TRBJ2-1|few|TRBV20-1|TRBD2
CSAPAGGRVYNEQFF
TGCAGTGCCCCCGCAGGCGGGAGGGTCTACAATGAGCAGTTCTTC
>TRBJ1-1|.|TRBV6-1|.
CASSLLQVNTEAFF
TGTGCCAGCAGTCTTCTTCAAGTGAACACTGAAGCTTTCTTT
>TRBJ2-2|few|TRBV6-6|.
CASSKRGAGELFF
TGTGCCAGCTCTAAAAGGGGAGCCGGGGAGCTGTTTTTT
>TRBJ1-2|many|TRBV29-1|TRBD1
CSVEVWDRGPYGYTF
TGCAGCGTTGAAGTGTGGGACAGGGGTCCCTATGGCTACACCTTC
>TRBJ2-2|few|TRBV4-1|TRBD2
CASSHSVVTSGTGELFF
TGCGCCAGCAGCCACTCGGTCGTTACTAGCGGGACCGGGGAGCTGTTTTTT
>TRBJ2-2|.|TRBV5-1|.
CASSLSGRTNGELFF
TGCGCCAGCAGCTTGTCCGGGAGAACTAACGGGGAGCTGTTTTTT
>TRBJ2-4|many|TRBV11-3|.
CASSPRSAKNIQYF
TGTGCCAGCAGCCCCAGGTCGGCCAAAAACATTCAGTACTTC
>TRBJ2-2|.|TRBV20-1|.
CSARDLSQTGELFF
TGCAGTGCTAGAGATCTGTCGCAGACCGGGGAGCTGTTTTTT
>TRBJ1-2|few|TRBV20-1|.
CSARASGHNYGYTF
TGCAGTGCTAGAGCGTCCGGGCATAACTATGGCTACACCTTC
>TRBJ2-7|.|TRBV27|TRBD2
CASSLGLAGVSYF
TGTGCCAGCAGTTTAGGACTAGCGGGTGTATCGTACTTC
>TRBJ2-1|many|TRBV11-2|TRBD1
CASSRDRDYNEQFF
TGTGCCAGCAGCCGCGACAGGGACTACAATGAGCAGTTCTTC
>TRBJ2-5|many|TRBV5-1|.
CASSSLKETQYF
TGCGCCAGCAGCTCTCTAAAAGAGACCCAGTACTTC
>TRBJ2-7|.|TRBV29-1|.
CSATRGFSYEQYF
TGCAGCGCTACTCGGGGATTTTCCTACGAGCAGTACTTC
>TRBJ2-1|.|TRBV5-1|.
CASSLRALRDNEQFF
TGCGCCAGCAGCTTAAGGGCCCTGCGGGACAATGAGCAGTTCTTC
>TRBJ1-1|many|TRBV12-3/TRBV12-4|.
CASSPRGTGDTEAFF
TGTGCCAGCAGTCCCCGAGGGACGGGGGACACTGAAGCTTTCTTT
>TRBJ1-1|few|TRBV5-1|.
CASSLVPGKNTEAFF
TGCGCCAGCAGCTTGGTTCCAGGGAAGAACACTGAAGCTTTCTTT
>TRBJ2-1|.|TRBV7-9|.
CASSSPGLPNNEQFF
TGTGCCAGCAGCTCCCCGGGACTCCCGAACAATGAGCAGTTCTTC